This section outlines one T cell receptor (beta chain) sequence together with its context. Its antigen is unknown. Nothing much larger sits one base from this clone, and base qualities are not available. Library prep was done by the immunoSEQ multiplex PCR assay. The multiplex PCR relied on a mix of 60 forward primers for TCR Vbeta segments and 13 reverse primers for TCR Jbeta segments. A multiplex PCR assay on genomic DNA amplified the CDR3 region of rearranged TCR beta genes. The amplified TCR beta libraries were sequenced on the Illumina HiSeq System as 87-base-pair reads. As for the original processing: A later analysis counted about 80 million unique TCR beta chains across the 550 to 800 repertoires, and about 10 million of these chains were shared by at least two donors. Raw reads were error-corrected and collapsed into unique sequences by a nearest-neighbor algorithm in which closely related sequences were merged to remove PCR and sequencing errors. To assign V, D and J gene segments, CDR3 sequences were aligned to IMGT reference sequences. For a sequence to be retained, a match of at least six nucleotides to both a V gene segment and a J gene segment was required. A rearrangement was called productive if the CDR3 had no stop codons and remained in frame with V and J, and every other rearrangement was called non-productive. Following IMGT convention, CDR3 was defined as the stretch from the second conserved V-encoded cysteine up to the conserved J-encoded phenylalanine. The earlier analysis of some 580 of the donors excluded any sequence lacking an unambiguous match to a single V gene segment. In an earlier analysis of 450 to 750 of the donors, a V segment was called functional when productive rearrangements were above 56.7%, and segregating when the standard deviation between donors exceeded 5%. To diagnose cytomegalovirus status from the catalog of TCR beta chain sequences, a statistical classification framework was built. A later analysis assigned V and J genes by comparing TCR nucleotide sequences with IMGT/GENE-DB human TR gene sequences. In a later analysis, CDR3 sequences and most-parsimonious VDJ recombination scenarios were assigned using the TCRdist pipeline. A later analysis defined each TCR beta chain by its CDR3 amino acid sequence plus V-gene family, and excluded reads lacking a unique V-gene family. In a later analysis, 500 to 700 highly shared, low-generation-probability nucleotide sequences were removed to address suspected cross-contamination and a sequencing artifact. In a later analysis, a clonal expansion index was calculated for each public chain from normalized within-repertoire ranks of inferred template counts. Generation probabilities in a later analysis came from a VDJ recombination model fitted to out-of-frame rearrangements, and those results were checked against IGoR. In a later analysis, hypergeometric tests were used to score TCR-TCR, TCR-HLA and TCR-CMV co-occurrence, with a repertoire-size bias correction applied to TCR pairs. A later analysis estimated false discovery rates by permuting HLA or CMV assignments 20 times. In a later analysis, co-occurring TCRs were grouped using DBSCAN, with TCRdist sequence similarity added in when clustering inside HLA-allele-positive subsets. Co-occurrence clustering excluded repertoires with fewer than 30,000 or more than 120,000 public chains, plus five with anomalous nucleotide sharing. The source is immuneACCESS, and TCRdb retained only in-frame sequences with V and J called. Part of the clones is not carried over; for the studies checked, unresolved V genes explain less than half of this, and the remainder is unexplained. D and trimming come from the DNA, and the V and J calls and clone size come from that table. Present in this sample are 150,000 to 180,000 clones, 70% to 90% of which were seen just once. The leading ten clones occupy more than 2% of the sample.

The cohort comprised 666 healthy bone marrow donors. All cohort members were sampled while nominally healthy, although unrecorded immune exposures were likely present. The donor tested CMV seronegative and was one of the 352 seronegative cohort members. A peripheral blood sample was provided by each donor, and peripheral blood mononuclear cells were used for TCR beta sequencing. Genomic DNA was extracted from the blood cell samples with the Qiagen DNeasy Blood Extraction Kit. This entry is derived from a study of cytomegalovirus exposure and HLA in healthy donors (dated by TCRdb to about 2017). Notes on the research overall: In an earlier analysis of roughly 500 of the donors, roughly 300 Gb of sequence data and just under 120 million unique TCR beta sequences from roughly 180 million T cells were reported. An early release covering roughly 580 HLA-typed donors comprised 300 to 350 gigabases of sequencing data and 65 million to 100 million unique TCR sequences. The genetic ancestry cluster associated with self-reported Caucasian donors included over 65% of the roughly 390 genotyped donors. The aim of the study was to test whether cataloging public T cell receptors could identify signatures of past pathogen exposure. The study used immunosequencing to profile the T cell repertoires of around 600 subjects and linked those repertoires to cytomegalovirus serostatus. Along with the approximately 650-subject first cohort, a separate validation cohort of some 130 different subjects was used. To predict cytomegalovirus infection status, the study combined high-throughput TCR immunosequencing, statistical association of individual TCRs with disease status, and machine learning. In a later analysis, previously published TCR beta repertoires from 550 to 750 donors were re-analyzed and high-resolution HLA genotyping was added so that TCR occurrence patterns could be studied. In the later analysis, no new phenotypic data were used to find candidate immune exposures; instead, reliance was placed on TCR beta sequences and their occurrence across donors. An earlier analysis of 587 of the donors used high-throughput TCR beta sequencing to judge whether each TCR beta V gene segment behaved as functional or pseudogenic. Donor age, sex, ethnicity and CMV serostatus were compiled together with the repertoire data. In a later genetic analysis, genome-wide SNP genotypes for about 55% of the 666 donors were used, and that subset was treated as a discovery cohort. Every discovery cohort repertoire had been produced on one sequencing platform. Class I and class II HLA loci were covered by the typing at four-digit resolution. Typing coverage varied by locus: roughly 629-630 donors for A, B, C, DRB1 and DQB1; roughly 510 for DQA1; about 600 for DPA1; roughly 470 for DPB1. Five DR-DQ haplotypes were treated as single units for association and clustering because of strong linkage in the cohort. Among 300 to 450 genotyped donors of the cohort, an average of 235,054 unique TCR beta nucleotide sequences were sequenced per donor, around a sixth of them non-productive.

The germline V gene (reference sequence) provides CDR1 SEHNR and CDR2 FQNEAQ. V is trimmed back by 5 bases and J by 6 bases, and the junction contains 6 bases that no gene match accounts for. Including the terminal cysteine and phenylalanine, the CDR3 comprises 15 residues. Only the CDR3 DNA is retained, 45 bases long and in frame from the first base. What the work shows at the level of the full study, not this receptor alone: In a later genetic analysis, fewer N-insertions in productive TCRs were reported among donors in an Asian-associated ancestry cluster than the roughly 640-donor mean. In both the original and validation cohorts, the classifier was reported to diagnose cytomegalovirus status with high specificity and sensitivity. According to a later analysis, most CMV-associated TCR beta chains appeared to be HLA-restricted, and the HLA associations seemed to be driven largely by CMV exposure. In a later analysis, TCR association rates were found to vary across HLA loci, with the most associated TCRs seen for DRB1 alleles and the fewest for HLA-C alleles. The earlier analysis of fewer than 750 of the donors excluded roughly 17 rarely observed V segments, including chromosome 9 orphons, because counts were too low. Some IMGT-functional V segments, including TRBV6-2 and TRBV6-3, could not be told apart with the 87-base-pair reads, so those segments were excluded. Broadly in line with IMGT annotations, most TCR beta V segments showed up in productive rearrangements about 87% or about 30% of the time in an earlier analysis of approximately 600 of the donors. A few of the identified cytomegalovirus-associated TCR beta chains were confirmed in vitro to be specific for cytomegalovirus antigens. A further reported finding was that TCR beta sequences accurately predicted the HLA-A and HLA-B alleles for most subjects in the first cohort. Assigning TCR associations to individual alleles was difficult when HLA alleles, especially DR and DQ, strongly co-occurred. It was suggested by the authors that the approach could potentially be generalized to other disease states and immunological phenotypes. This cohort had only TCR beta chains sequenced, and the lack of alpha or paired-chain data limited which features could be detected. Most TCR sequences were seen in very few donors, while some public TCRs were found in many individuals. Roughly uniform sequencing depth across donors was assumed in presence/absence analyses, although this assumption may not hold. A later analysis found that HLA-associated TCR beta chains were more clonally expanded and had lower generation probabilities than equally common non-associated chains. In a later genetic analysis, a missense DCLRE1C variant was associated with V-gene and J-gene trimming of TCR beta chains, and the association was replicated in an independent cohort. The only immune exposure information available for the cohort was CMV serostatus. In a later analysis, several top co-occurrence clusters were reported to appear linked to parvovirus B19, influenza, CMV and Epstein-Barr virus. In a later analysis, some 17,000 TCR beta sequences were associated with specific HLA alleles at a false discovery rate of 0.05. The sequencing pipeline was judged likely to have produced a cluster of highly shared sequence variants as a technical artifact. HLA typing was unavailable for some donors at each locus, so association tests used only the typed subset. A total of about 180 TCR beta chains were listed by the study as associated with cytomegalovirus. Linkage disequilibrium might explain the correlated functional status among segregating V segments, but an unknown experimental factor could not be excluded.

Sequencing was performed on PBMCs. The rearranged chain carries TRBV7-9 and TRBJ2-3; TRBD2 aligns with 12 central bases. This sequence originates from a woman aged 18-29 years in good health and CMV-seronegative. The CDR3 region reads CASSQTSGRSDTQYF. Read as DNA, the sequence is TGTGCCAGCAGCCAGACTAGCGGGAGATCTGATACGCAGTATTTT.